This TCR beta chain came from a study of shared clonotypes between healthy human individuals. Regarding this clone: Its cognate antigen is unknown.

Germline V gene sequence: CDR1 SGHNT, CDR2 YYREEE (reference sequence). The length of the CDR3 is 12 residues. V lost 5 bases and J 3 bases, leaving 6 bases between the germline ends. Study-wide findings and caveats: Few donors restricted represented genetic and exposure-history diversity.

Generated by immunoSEQ multiplex PCR, the TCRdb table keeps only in-frame clones and is missing some. Of some 360,000 clones in the sample, 70% to 75% were seen once. Sequences were obtained from memory CD4+ T cells sorted from blood. Subset given: CD45RA-negative fraction. V is TRBV5-4 and J is TRBJ2-1; D is unresolved. The sequence derives from a man in his thirties or forties in good health. The chain's CDR3 is CASSLNYNEQFF. The DNA of the CDR3 is TGTGCCAGCAGTTTAAACTACAATGAGCAGTTCTTC.